These 28 T cell receptor beta chains share one sample of origin, sequenced in a study of shared clonotypes between healthy human individuals. The naive CD8 fraction comprised CD45RO-negative cells positively selected for CCR7 and excluded terminally differentiated effector memory CD45RA+ cells. Assay used: immunoSEQ multiplex PCR; TCRdb lists only in-frame clones, some missing. The sample yields just over 2,000,000 clones, about 94% seen once. Source material: naive CD8+ T cells sorted from blood. Source of these receptors: a man between 18 and 35 years old in good health.

V usage is TRBV5-6 and J usage is TRBJ2-7; a weak D match, TRBD1 (5 bases). V dropped 1 base and J dropped 3 bases, with 11 bases sitting between them. Germline CDR1 reads SGHDT; CDR2 reads YYEEEE. The CDR3 is 14 residues long. DNA for the CDR3: TGTGCCAGCAGCTTGCTCACAGGACGCTACGAGCAGTACTTC. Amino acid sequence: CASSLLTGRYEQYF.

The chain is built from TRBV4-1 and TRBJ1-1; 9 bases map to TRBD1. This CDR3 has 13 residues. CDR1 and CDR2 from the germline V gene are MGHRA and YSYEKL. The V and J ends lost 6 bases and 3 bases, in that order; junction bases with no gene match: 2. The CDR3 nucleotides are TGCGCCAGCAGGCGACAGGGGGACACTGAAGCTTTCTTT. Protein sequence: CASRRQGDTEAFF.

The chain carries TRBV13 and TRBJ1-1; 8 bases map to TRBD1. Trimming took 6 bases from V and 5 from J; bases not matched to a gene: 17. Per germline, CDR1 PRHDT and CDR2 FYEKMQ (reference sequence). This CDR3 is built from 17 residues. CDR3 residues: CASSSNGQGKEKTEAFF. DNA of the CDR3: TGTGCCAGCAGTTCAAACGGACAGGGAAAAGAAAAAACTGAAGCTTTCTTT.

The chain recombines TRBV11-2 with TRBJ2-2; either TRBD1 or TRBD2 may fit D (6 bases each). V dropped 3 bases and J dropped 6 bases, with 14 bases sitting between them. The CDR3 totals 15 residues. Germline CDR1 reads SGHAT; CDR2 reads FQNNGV. CDR3 sequence (DNA): TGTGCCAGCAGCTTCCGAGGGGGGAATCCCGGGGAGCTGTTTTTT. Its translation: CASSFRGGNPGELFF.

The chain recombines TRBV6-5 with TRBJ2-3, with D perhaps TRBD2 (5 bases). This CDR3 is built from 15 residues. Trimming took 5 bases from V and 4 from J, leaving 16 bases between them. From germline, CDR1 is MNHEY and CDR2 SVGAGI. CDR3 amino acids: CASSPFTQRADTQYF. Written as DNA, the CDR3 is TGTGCCAGCAGTCCCTTTACTCAGAGGGCAGATACGCAGTATTTT.

J is TRBJ1-4 and V is TRBV2, with no clear D. With 4 bases removed from V and 0 bases from J, the gap between germline ends came to 21 bases. This CDR3 has 19 amino acids. CDR1 is SNHLY, CDR2 FYNNEI, per germline. This chain's CDR3 is CASSGDGEVVVATNEKLFF. The CDR3 DNA reads TGTGCCAGCAGTGGAGACGGGGAGGTAGTGGTTGCAACTAATGAAAAACTGTTTTTT.

The rearrangement links TRBV6-5 to TRBJ2-7, with D unclear. Germline CDR1 is MNHEY and CDR2 is SVGAGI. There are 12 residues in the CDR3. Trimming took off 9 bases at V and 3 bases at J, with 12 bases between the two ends. DNA of the CDR3: TGTGCCAGTAGCCCATGGGGCTACGAGCAGTACTTC. Translated, it gives CASSPWGYEQYF.

Note on this clone: This CDR3 is also generated by other DNA sequences in the sample. The rearrangement uses TRBV5-1 and TRBJ1-1; tentatively, D is TRBD1 (6 bases). Trimming left V 2 bases short and J 1 base short, with 6 bases between. The CDR3 contains 13 residues. The germline gives CDR1 SGHRS, CDR2 YFSETQ. The CDR3: CASSFRGNTEAFF. CDR3 DNA: TGCGCCAGCAGCTTCAGGGGGAACACTGAAGCTTTCTTT.

This chain uses TRBV18 with TRBJ2-3, with D perhaps matching TRBD2 (5 bases). Trimming pared 4 bases from V and 2 bases from J, leaving 13 bases between. Germline V gene data show CDR1 as KGHSH and CDR2 as LQKENI. CDR3 size: 15 residues. The CDR3 coding sequence is TGTGCCAGCTCACTTGAACTAGATATCACAGATACGCAGTATTTT. Protein sequence: CASSLELDITDTQYF.

The V and J genes are TRBV9 and TRBJ2-5; D possibly uses TRBD1 or TRBD2 (6 bases each). The V end lost 4 bases, the J end lost 5 bases, and 15 bases lay between the germline ends. Per the germline V gene, CDR1 is SGDLS and CDR2 is YYNGEE. There are 14 residues in the CDR3. The chain's CDR3 is CASSPLGGRETQYF. CDR3 in DNA: TGTGCCAGCAGCCCCTTGGGGGGCAGGGAGACCCAGTACTTC.

This clone is a singleton in its sample. V and J are TRBV19 and TRBJ2-7, with TRBD1 identical over 8 bases. Germline V gene sequence: CDR1 LNHDA, CDR2 SQIVND (reference sequence). The length of the CDR3 is 15 residues. With V trimmed by 6 bases and J by 5 bases, 12 bases remained unmatched. The CDR3 sequence is CASRFTGTGRHEQYF. CDR3 sequence (DNA): TGTGCCAGTAGATTTACCGGGACAGGTCGCCACGAGCAGTACTTC.

The table lists this clone with a count of one. The chain links TRBV27 to TRBJ1-1, with D perhaps matching TRBD1 (5 bases). Trimming shortened V by 5 bases and J by 1 base, and 14 bases separated the two germline ends. Germline V gives CDR1 MNHEY, CDR2 SMNVEV (reference sequence). The CDR3 runs 15 residues. The CDR3 region is CASSTARDGNTEAFF. Written as DNA, the CDR3 is TGTGCCAGCAGTACTGCCAGGGACGGGAACACTGAAGCTTTCTTT.

Concerning this clone itself: Other DNA sequences in this sample translate to the same CDR3. This chain uses TRBV27 with TRBJ2-2, with D unresolved. Per the germline V gene, CDR1 is MNHEY and CDR2 is SMNVEV (reference sequence). CDR3 size: 13 residues. Between the trimmed V and J ends, which lost 6 bases and 4 bases, there was a span of 9 bases. The CDR3 DNA reads TGTGCCAGCAGCCCTTTAGGCACCGGGGAGCTGTTTTTT. Amino acid sequence: CASSPLGTGELFF.

This chain joins TRBV6-6 and TRBJ2-5, with D tentatively TRBD1 or TRBD2 (5 bases each). With 9 bases removed from V and 2 bases from J, the gap between germline ends came to 19 bases. CDR1 and CDR2 from the germline V gene are MNHNY and SVGAGI (reference sequence). CDR3 length equals 15 residues. CDR3 residues: CASEVGEWGQETQYF. The CDR3 DNA follows: TGTGCCAGTGAGGTTGGGGAGTGGGGGCAAGAGACCCAGTACTTC.

The rearrangement joins TRBV29-1 to TRBJ2-3; possibly TRBD1 for D (6 bases). The CDR3 spans 15 residues. In germline, CDR1 is SQVTM, CDR2 ANQGSEA. Trimming took 1 base from V and 0 from J, leaving 11 bases between them. The chain's CDR3 is CSVEAGQYSTDTQYF. As DNA, the CDR3 is TGCAGCGTTGAAGCCGGACAGTATAGCACAGATACGCAGTATTTT.

The chain's CDR3 is CASSPGEERGEYEQYF. The CDR3 DNA follows: TGTGCCAGCAGTCCCGGAGAAGAGCGGGGGGAATACGAGCAGTACTTC. This chain connects TRBV9 to TRBJ2-7, with 9 positions matching TRBD2. The trim removed 5 bases at V and 4 bases at J, leaving 13 bases unmatched. The CDR3 is made up of 16 amino acids. Per germline, CDR1 SGDLS and CDR2 YYNGEE.

Note on this clone: Different DNA sequences within this sample yield the same CDR3. This chain joins TRBV27 and TRBJ2-1; possibly TRBD2 for D (6 bases). The CDR3 runs 15 residues. V shed 0 bases and J shed 1 base, with 7 bases lying between them. Germline loops: CDR1 MNHEY, CDR2 SMNVEV (reference sequence). The CDR3 region has the DNA TGTGCCAGCAGTTTATCTAGCGGATCCTACAATGAGCAGTTCTTC. This sequence encodes CASSLSSGSYNEQFF.

The rearrangement uses TRBV5-8 and TRBJ2-7, with 8 bases aligning to TRBD1. Germline CDR1 SGHTS, CDR2 YDEGEE. V lost 7 bases, J lost 1 base, and 4 bases stayed unmatched. The CDR3 spans 13 residues. In DNA, the CDR3 is TGTGCCAGCGAGGGACAGGTGTCCTACGAGCAGTACTTC. Protein sequence: CASEGQVSYEQYF.

This chain's CDR3 is CASSLSAGSSNQPQHF. CDR3 in DNA: TGTGCCAGCAGTTTATCCGCAGGGTCCAGCAATCAGCCCCAGCATTTT. The rearrangement joins TRBV27 to TRBJ1-5; TRBD1 might be the D (5 bases). The CDR3 totals 16 residues. Trimming left V 0 bases short and J 1 base short, with 10 bases between. Germline lookup yields CDR1 MNHEY and CDR2 SMNVEV (reference sequence).

This clone has just one count. The chain employs TRBV7-9 and TRBJ2-7; tentatively, D is TRBD1 (6 bases). The germline gives CDR1 SEHNR, CDR2 FQNEAQ (reference sequence). V dropped 0 bases and J dropped 3 bases, with 12 bases sitting between them. The CDR3 covers 15 residues. CDR3 sequence reads: CASSLAIGQHYEQYF. Written as DNA, the CDR3 is TGTGCCAGCAGCTTAGCGATAGGACAGCACTACGAGCAGTACTTC.

V usage is TRBV11-2 and J usage is TRBJ1-4; D unresolved. The germline V gene has CDR1 SGHAT and CDR2 FQNNGV. Trimming shortened V by 1 base and J by 7 bases, and 7 bases separated the two germline ends. The CDR3 is 13 residues long. The CDR3 nucleotides read TGTGCCAGCAGCTTAGTAGAGGGTGAAAAACTGTTTTTT. Its protein product is CASSLVEGEKLFF.

The V and J genes are TRBV5-4 and TRBJ2-7; D unresolved. Trimming left V 0 bases short and J 3 bases short, with 10 bases between. CDR3 size: 14 residues. Germline CDR1 and CDR2: SGHNT and YYREEE (reference sequence). The CDR3 here is CASSLVIEYYEQYF. Here the CDR3 DNA reads TGTGCCAGCAGCTTGGTTATAGAATACTACGAGCAGTACTTC.

V gene TRBV27 combines with J gene TRBJ2-7, with TRBD2 as a possible D gene (5 bases). Per the germline V gene, CDR1 is MNHEY and CDR2 is SMNVEV (reference sequence). Trimming removed 5 bases at V and 0 bases at J, with 14 bases between. The CDR3 runs to 15 residues. The CDR3 sequence: CASSPLGGHSYEQYF. In DNA, the CDR3 is TGTGCCAGCAGTCCCCTCGGCGGGCACTCCTACGAGCAGTACTTC.

The chain has TRBV6-1 and TRBJ1-2; 8 bases line up with TRBD1. V trimming: 2 bases; J trimming: 7 bases; junction bases outside the gene matches: 12. Germline V gives CDR1 MNHNS, CDR2 SASEGT. This CDR3 region has 16 residues. The CDR3 spells CASSELGQAYYGGYTF. The CDR3 coding sequence is TGTGCCAGCAGTGAATTGGGACAGGCCTATTATGGTGGCTACACCTTC.

This chain uses TRBV5-1 with TRBJ2-5; weak D call: TRBD2 (7 bases). Trimming took 6 bases from V and 4 from J, leaving 19 bases between them. Germline V gives CDR1 SGHRS, CDR2 YFSETQ. The CDR3 totals 15 residues. The CDR3 DNA is TGCGCCAGCAACCCCGAGGGGGGGCTTTCAGAGACCCAGTACTTC. Its protein product is CASNPEGGLSETQYF.

The V gene is TRBV30, the J gene TRBJ1-1, with D tentatively TRBD1 (5 bases). The CDR3 spans 14 residues. CDR1 and CDR2 from the germline V gene are GTSNPN and SVGIG (reference sequence). Trimming stripped 5 bases from V and 3 bases from J, with 16 bases between. CDR3 DNA sequence: TGTGCCTGGGGCCGGGACTCAAGTGACACTGAAGCTTTCTTT. Translating gives CAWGRDSSDTEAFF.

This clone came up once. The chain has TRBV13 and TRBJ2-1; 10 bases are shared with TRBD1. The V and J ends lost 5 bases and 10 bases, in that order; junction bases with no gene match: 11. This CDR3 is built from 15 residues. CDR1 is PRHDT and CDR2 is FYEKMQ in the germline V gene (reference sequence). The CDR3 here is CASSGTGTGEEEQFF. The CDR3 DNA is TGTGCCAGCAGCGGTACCGGGACAGGGGAGGAAGAGCAGTTCTTC. The whole variable domain, remainder taken from reference TRBV13 and TRBJ2-1, is AAGVIQSPRHLIKEKRETATLKCYPIPRHDTVYWYQQGPGQDPQFLISFYEKMQSDKGSIPDRFSAQQFSDYHSELNMSSLELGDSALYFCASSGTGTGEEEQFFGPGTRLTVL.

This chain uses TRBV30 with TRBJ1-3; no definite D call. V was trimmed by 4 bases and J by 0 bases, leaving 13 bases between them. Germline lookup yields CDR1 GTSNPN and CDR2 SVGIG (reference sequence). The CDR3 consists of 15 residues. The CDR3 bases are TGTGCCTGGAATAACGGACCCCTCTCTGGAAACACCATATATTTT. Its translation is CAWNNGPLSGNTIYF.